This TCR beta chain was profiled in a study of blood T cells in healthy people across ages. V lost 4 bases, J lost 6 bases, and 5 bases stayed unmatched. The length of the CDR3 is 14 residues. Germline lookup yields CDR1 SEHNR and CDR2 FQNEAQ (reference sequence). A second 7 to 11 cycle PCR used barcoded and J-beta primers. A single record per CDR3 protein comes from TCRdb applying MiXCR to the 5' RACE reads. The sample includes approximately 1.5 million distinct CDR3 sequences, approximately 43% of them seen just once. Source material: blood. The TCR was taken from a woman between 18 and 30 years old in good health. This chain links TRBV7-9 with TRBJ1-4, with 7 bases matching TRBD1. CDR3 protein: CASSSTGSDEKLFF. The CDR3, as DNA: TGTGCCAGCAGCTCGACAGGGTCCGATGAAAAACTGTTTTTT. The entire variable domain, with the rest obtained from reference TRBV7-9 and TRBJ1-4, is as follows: DTGVSQNPRHKITKRGQNVTFRCDPISEHNRLYWYRQTLGQGPEFLTYFQNEAQLEKSRLLSDRFSAERPKGSFSTLEIQRTEQGDSAMYLCASSSTGSDEKLFFGSGTQLSVL.